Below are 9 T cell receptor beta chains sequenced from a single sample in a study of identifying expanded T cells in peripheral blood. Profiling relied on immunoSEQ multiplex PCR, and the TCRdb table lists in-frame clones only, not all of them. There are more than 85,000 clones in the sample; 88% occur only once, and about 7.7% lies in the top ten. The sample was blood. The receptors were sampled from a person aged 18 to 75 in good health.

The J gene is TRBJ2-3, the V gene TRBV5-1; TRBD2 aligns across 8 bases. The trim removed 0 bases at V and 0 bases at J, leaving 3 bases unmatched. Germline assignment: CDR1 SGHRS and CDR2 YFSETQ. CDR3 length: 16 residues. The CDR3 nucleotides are TGCGCCAGCAGCTTGGGGGCTAGCGGGAGCACAGATACGCAGTATTTT. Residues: CASSLGASGSTDTQYF.

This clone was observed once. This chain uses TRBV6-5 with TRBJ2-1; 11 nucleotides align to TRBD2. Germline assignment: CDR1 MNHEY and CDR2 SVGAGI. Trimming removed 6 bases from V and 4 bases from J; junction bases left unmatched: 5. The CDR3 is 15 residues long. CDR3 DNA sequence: TGTGCCAGCAGCTGGACTAGCGGGCATTACAATGAGCAGTTCTTC. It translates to CASSWTSGHYNEQFF.

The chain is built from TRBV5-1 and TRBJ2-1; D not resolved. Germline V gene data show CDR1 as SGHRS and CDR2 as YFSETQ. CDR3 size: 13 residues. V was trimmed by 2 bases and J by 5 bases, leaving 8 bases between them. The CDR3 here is CASSFDNHNEQFF. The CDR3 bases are TGCGCCAGCAGCTTCGACAACCACAATGAGCAGTTCTTC.

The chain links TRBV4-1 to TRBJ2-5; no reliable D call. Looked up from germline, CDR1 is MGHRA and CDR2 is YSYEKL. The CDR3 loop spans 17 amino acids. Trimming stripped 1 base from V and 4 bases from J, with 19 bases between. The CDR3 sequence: CASSQGSVPVSGETQYF. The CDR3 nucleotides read TGCGCCAGCAGCCAAGGGTCGGTTCCGGTTTCAGGAGAGACCCAGTACTTC.

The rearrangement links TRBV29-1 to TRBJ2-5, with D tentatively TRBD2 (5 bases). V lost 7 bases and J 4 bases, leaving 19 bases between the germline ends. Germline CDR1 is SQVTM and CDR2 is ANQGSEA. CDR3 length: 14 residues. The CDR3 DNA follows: TGCAGCGCCCTTGGTGTAGGAGGTGGAGAGACCCAGTACTTC. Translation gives CSALGVGGGETQYF.

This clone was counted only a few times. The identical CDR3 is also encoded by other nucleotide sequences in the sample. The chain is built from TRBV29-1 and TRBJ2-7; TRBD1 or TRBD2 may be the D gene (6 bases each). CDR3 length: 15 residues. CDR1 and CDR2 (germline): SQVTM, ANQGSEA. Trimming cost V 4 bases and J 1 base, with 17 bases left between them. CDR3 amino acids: CSVGGAGLRSYEQYF. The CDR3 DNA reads TGCAGCGTTGGGGGGGCGGGGCTCAGGTCCTACGAGCAGTACTTC.

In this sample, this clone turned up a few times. CDR3 sequence (DNA): TGTGCCAGCAGCTTAGAACACGGTATGGGGTTTGCTTTCTTT. Its protein product is CASSLEHGMGFAFF. V usage is TRBV7-9 and J usage is TRBJ1-1; D is unclear. The V and J ends lost 1 base and 11 bases respectively, with 17 bases between them. The CDR3 runs to 14 residues. Per germline, CDR1 SEHNR and CDR2 FQNEAQ (reference sequence).

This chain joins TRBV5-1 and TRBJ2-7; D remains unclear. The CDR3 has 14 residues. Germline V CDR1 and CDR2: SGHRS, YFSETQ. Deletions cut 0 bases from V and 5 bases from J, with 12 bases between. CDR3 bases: TGCGCCAGCAGCTTGGGTTCCCGGGCCAACGAGCAGTACTTC. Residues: CASSLGSRANEQYF.

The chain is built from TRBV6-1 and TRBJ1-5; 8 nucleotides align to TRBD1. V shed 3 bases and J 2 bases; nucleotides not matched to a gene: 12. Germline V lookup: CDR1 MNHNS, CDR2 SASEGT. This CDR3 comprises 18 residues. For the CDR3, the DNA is TGTGCCAGCAGTGAGAGGCAGGGGGCGGGTATTCGCAATCAGCCCCAGCATTTT. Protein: CASSERQGAGIRNQPQHF.